The next 27 T cell receptor beta chains were all read from a single sample in a study of T cells in Graves' hyperthyroidism and ophthalmopathy. Researchers took RNA transcripts and amplified the TCR beta CDR3 regions from them. During a first-round RT-PCR of the TCR CDR3, the HTBI primer set was used. TCRdb itself ran the multiplex PCR reads through MiXCR, one entry per CDR3 protein. This sample carries about 350,000 distinct CDR3 sequences, roughly 20% of them seen once, and the ten largest clones take about 14%. Sequencing was carried out using blood. These receptors were collected from a woman between 35 and 50 years old with Graves' ophthalmopathy.

This clonotype was observed at least ten times. The chain joins TRBV11-2 to TRBJ2-7, with a tentative D call TRBD1 (5 bases). Germline CDR1 reads SGHAT; CDR2 reads FQNNGV. The CDR3 totals 13 residues. Trimming removed 0 bases from V and 6 bases from J, with 9 bases in between. CDR3 amino acids: CASSLDQGVEQYF. CDR3 in DNA: TGTGCCAGCAGCTTAGATCAAGGGGTCGAGCAGTACTTC.

This clonotype was seen repeatedly, ten times or more. This sequence joins TRBV15 and TRBJ2-2, with D possibly being TRBD2 (6 bases). CDR3 size: 16 residues. Trimming shortened V by 5 bases and J by 7 bases, and 20 bases separated the two germline ends. The V gene's germline CDR1 is LNHNV and CDR2 YYDKDF (reference sequence). For the CDR3, the DNA is TGTGCCACCAGCTTACCCGGGACTCCTCGGGTCGGGGAGCTGTTTTTT. This gives the protein CATSLPGTPRVGELFF. Full variable domain (rest looked up from reference TRBV15 and TRBJ2-2): DAMVIQNPRYQVTQFGKPVTLSCSQTLNHNVMYWYQQKSSQAPKLLFHYYDKDFNNEADTPDNFQSRRPNTSFCFLDIRSPGLGDTAMYLCATSLPGTPRVGELFFGEGSRLTVL.

This clonotype has at least ten counts. The chain employs TRBV14 and TRBJ2-7; D uncertain. V lost 4 bases to trimming and J lost 1 base, with 8 bases between them. CDR3 length equals 13 residues. Looked up from germline, CDR1 is SGHDN and CDR2 is FVKESK. The CDR3 coding sequence is TGTGCCAGCAGCCGATTTGGATCCTACGAGCAGTACTTC. This translates into CASSRFGSYEQYF.

The V gene is TRBV15, the J gene TRBJ2-5; 7 positions match TRBD1. The CDR3 totals 14 residues. Germline V gene sequence: CDR1 LNHNV, CDR2 YYDKDF (reference sequence). The V and J ends lost 5 bases and 2 bases, in that order; junction bases with no gene match: 5. In nucleotides, the CDR3 is TGTGCCACCAGCGGTACAGGGGCGCAAGAGACCCAGTACTTC. Residues: CATSGTGAQETQYF.

The rearrangement links TRBV2 to TRBJ2-7; D perhaps matches TRBD1 (6 bases). Trimming took 6 bases from V and 2 from J, leaving 11 bases between them. Germline V lookup: CDR1 SNHLY, CDR2 FYNNEI. The CDR3 consists of 13 residues. CDR3 sequence: CASRLDRTYEQYF. The CDR3 bases are TGTGCCAGCAGGCTCGACAGGACCTACGAGCAGTACTTC.

V is TRBV9 and J is TRBJ1-1; D uncertain. Germline CDR1 and CDR2: SGDLS and YYNGEE. This CDR3 contains 11 residues. Trimming left V 7 bases short and J 10 bases short, with 14 bases between. CDR3 nucleotide sequence: TGTGCCAGCGGCAACAATCTAGGAGCTTTCTTT. This encodes CASGNNLGAFF.

This clonotype showed up many times. The CDR3 coding sequence is TGTGCCAGCACCTCAAACCGACTCACTGAAGCTTTCTTT. Amino acids: CASTSNRLTEAFF. This rearrangement joins TRBV6-5 to TRBJ1-1; no firm D call. V was shortened by 7 bases and J by 4 bases, with 13 bases between the two germline ends. From germline, CDR1 is MNHEY and CDR2 SVGAGI. This CDR3 is built from 13 residues.

The chain employs TRBV29-1 and TRBJ2-5, with TRBD2 identical over 8 bases. This CDR3 has 15 amino acids. With V trimmed by 6 bases and J by 7 bases, 16 bases remained unmatched. Germline V gene data show CDR1 as SQVTM and CDR2 as ANQGSEA. The CDR3 region is CSVIPGLVGRGTQYF. CDR3 DNA: TGCAGCGTCATACCGGGACTAGTGGGGAGGGGGACCCAGTACTTC.

There are many counts of this clonotype. The V call is TRBV19, the J call TRBJ2-2; 11 bases agree with TRBD2. J lost 4 bases, V lost 3 bases, and 10 bases had no gene match. Germline V gene sequence: CDR1 LNHDA, CDR2 SQIVND (reference sequence). The CDR3 spans 18 residues. CDR3 nucleotide sequence: TGTGCCAGTAGTATTTTAGCGGGAGGGGCACAGGGCACCGGGGAGCTGTTTTTT. Translated: CASSILAGGAQGTGELFF.

The chain uses TRBV12-3 or TRBV12-4 and TRBJ1-1; TRBD1 aligns across 8 bases. This CDR3 is built from 16 residues. The J segment lost 1 base and the V segment lost 3 bases, leaving 7 bases of the junction unmatched. The CDR3 spells CASSFTRGLSNTEAFF. CDR3 DNA sequence: TGTGCCAGCAGTTTTACCAGGGGGCTTTCGAACACTGAAGCTTTCTTT.

This clonotype showed up just a few times. The V and J genes are TRBV11-3 and TRBJ2-2; 7 nucleotides agree with TRBD2. CDR1 and CDR2 (germline): SGHNT, YENEEA. The junction had 8 bases not matched to a gene; V was cut back by 3 bases and J by 10 bases. The CDR3 has 14 amino acids. The CDR3 reads CASSFGEAGEELFF. For the CDR3, the DNA is TGTGCCAGCAGCTTCGGTGAGGCGGGGGAGGAGCTGTTTTTT.

This clonotype was seen many times. The V gene is TRBV20-1, the J gene TRBJ2-5; no clear D gene. The CDR3 sequence is 13 residues long. Trimming removed 7 bases from V and 7 bases from J, with 19 bases in between. CDR1 DFQATT and CDR2 SNEGSKA come from the germline V gene (reference sequence). In DNA, the CDR3 is TGCAGTGGGATCGGCTGGTCGTGGGGGACCCAGTACTTC. Amino acid sequence: CSGIGWSWGTQYF.

In its sample, this clonotype was seen a few times. The CDR3 nucleotides are TGTGCCAGCATCTTGGGAGGGTGGGGATGGATGAGGATCTACGAGCAGTACTTC. Translated: CASILGGWGWMRIYEQYF. The chain employs TRBV28 and TRBJ2-7; 7 nucleotides agree with TRBD2. This CDR3 is built from 18 residues. Trimming cost V 7 bases and J 3 bases; bases outside gene matches: 21. Germline lookup yields CDR1 MDHEN and CDR2 SYDVKM.

In this sample, this clonotype turned up many times. The V and J genes are TRBV12-5 and TRBJ1-1; maybe TRBD1 (5 bases). This CDR3 spans 13 amino acids. CDR1 and CDR2 (germline): LGHNT, FRNRAP. V was clipped by 4 bases and J by 6 bases, with 12 bases between them. In DNA, the CDR3 is TGTGCTAGTGGTTCAGGGTCGGGGGCTGAAGCTTTCTTT. Amino acid sequence: CASGSGSGAEAFF.

This CDR3 reads CASSPATSGDEQYF. In DNA, the CDR3 is TGTGCCAGCTCACCCGCGACTAGCGGCGACGAGCAGTACTTC. V is TRBV18 and J is TRBJ2-7; 9 bases line up with TRBD2. CDR1 and CDR2 from the germline V gene are KGHSH and LQKENI. This CDR3 spans 14 amino acids. The V and J ends lost 3 bases and 5 bases, in that order; junction bases with no gene match: 5. The whole variable domain, filled in from reference TRBV18 and TRBJ2-7, reads NAGVMQNPRHLVRRRGQEARLRCSPMKGHSHVYWYRQLPEEGLKFMVYLQKENIIDESGMPKERFSAEFPKEGPSILRIQQVVRGDSAAYFCASSPATSGDEQYFGPGTRLTVT.

This clonotype showed up many times. The genes are TRBV5-1 and TRBJ2-7; 7 positions agree with TRBD1. V shed 7 bases, J shed 0 bases, and the junction held 10 bases outside the gene matches. Germline V gives CDR1 SGHRS, CDR2 YFSETQ. The CDR3 runs 15 residues. The CDR3 bases are TGCGCCAGCCGAGCCGGGACAGTCGGCTCCTACGAGCAGTACTTC. It codes for CASRAGTVGSYEQYF. The whole variable domain, filled in from reference TRBV5-1 and TRBJ2-7, reads KAGVTQTPRYLIKTRGQQVTLSCSPISGHRSVSWYQQTPGQGLQFLFEYFSETQRNKGNFPGRFSGRQFSNSRSEMNVSTLELGDSALYLCASRAGTVGSYEQYFGPGTRLTVT.

This clonotype was recorded at least ten times. As the CDR3 is not closed by the conserved phenylalanine or tryptophan, this likely results from a read error. V usage is TRBV19 and J usage is TRBJ2-5; perhaps TRBD2 as D (6 bases). The V gene's germline CDR1 is LNHDA and CDR2 SQIVND (reference sequence). The ends were cut back, 4 bases at V and 5 bases at J, with 26 bases in the middle. CDR3 length: 18 residues. The CDR3 DNA sequence: TGTGCCAGTAGTACCCGAGCCGGTGTAAAGGGAGGCGGGGAGACCCAGTACCTC. It codes for CASSTRAGVKGGGETQYL.

On this clonotype: The junction departs from germline at one end; a sequencing error may be responsible. The genes are TRBV6-2 or TRBV6-3 and TRBJ1-1; maybe TRBD1 (6 bases). Per germline, CDR1 MNHEY and CDR2 SVGEGT. This CDR3 contains 15 residues. The CDR3 here is CASTTVPQTGAEALF. The CDR3 coding sequence is TGTGCCAGCACAACCGTTCCCCAGACAGGCGCTGAAGCTCTCTTT.

V is TRBV4-3 and J is TRBJ2-6; unclear D gene. The CDR3 totals 16 residues. The ends were cut back, 0 bases at V and 0 bases at J, with 6 bases in the middle. Germline V CDR1 and CDR2: LGHNA, YSLEER. The CDR3 coding sequence is TGCGCCAGCAGCCAAGAGGGTGCCTCTGGGGCCAACGTCCTGACTTTC. This gives the protein CASSQEGASGANVLTF.

This clonotype was counted ten times or more. The CDR3 here is CASSSSGRWAYEQYF. CDR3 coding DNA: TGTGCCAGCAGTTCGAGCGGGAGGTGGGCTTACGAGCAGTACTTC. The genes are TRBV28 and TRBJ2-7; 9 nucleotides agree with TRBD2. Unmatched junction bases numbered 8, after V lost 4 bases and J lost 4 bases. The CDR3 has 15 amino acids. Germline V lookup: CDR1 MDHEN, CDR2 SYDVKM.

This clonotype was recorded at least ten times. V usage is TRBV12-5 and J usage is TRBJ1-2; D is uncertain. From germline, CDR1 is LGHNT and CDR2 FRNRAP. The V and J ends lost 6 bases and 3 bases respectively, with 14 bases between them. The CDR3 spans 14 residues. CDR3 region: CASGSSPGYYGYTF. CDR3 sequence (DNA): TGTGCTAGTGGATCATCCCCCGGGTACTATGGCTACACCTTC.

This clonotype was picked up many times. The chain employs TRBV25-1 and TRBJ2-2; 12 nucleotides match TRBD1. Germline values: CDR1 MGHDK, CDR2 SYGVNS. The CDR3 extends over 16 amino acids. V shed 4 bases, J shed 6 bases, and the junction held 6 bases outside the gene matches. The CDR3 region is CASSVPGQGAAGELFF. The CDR3 nucleotides are TGTGCCAGCAGTGTACCGGGACAGGGGGCCGCCGGGGAGCTGTTTTTT.

This clonotype occurred a few times. This chain uses TRBV9 with TRBJ2-5, with D maybe TRBD2 (5 bases). The CDR3 runs to 18 residues. Trimming shortened V by 1 base and J by 2 bases, and 21 bases separated the two germline ends. Germline-derived CDR1 and CDR2 are SGDLS and YYNGEE. The CDR3 reads CASSVNIVVGETQETQYF. CDR3 coding DNA: TGTGCCAGCAGCGTAAATATTGTCGTCGGGGAAACTCAAGAGACCCAGTACTTC.

The table lists this clonotype with many counts. The chain links TRBV7-3 to TRBJ2-2, with TRBD1 matching over 8 bases. V gave up 0 bases and J gave up 8 bases; unmatched junction bases: 8. The CDR3 extends over 16 amino acids. From germline, CDR1 is SGHTA and CDR2 FQGTGA. In nucleotides, the CDR3 is TGTGCCAGCAGCTTAACGGCGGACAGGGCGTGGGGGGAGCTGTTTTTT. Its protein product is CASSLTADRAWGELFF.

In this sample, this clonotype turned up many times. This chain links TRBV9 with TRBJ2-5; 7 bases agree with TRBD1. The germline gives CDR1 SGDLS, CDR2 YYNGEE. The CDR3 has 16 amino acids. V lost 0 bases, J lost 4 bases, and 9 bases stayed unmatched. CDR3 amino acids: CASSVEGTDALETQYF. The CDR3 DNA follows: TGTGCCAGCAGCGTAGAAGGGACAGACGCGTTAGAGACCCAGTACTTC.

The sample holds a few counts of this clonotype. The chain employs TRBV5-1 and TRBJ2-1; 13 positions match TRBD2. Germline V gene lookup returns CDR1 SGHRS and CDR2 YFSETQ. The CDR3 loop spans 16 amino acids. V lost 6 bases to trimming and J lost 4 bases; unmatched junction nucleotides: 7. The CDR3 DNA reads as TGCGCCAGCATCTTCGGGACTAGCGGGGTGTACAATGAGCAGTTCTTC. Protein product: CASIFGTSGVYNEQFF.

V usage is TRBV24-1 and J usage is TRBJ2-7, with 8 bases aligning to TRBD1. The CDR3 has 15 amino acids. The junction had 9 bases not matched to a gene; V was cut back by 3 bases and J by 6 bases. CDR1 and CDR2 from the germline V gene are KGHDR and SFDVKD. The CDR3 reads CATSDVGTGLTEQYF. The CDR3 region has the DNA TGTGCCACCAGTGATGTCGGGACAGGATTAACCGAGCAGTACTTC.